This TCR beta chain was sequenced in a study of OX40 agonist ivuxolimab in advanced cancers. Across the study: Patients assigned to dose escalation were diagnosed with hepatocellular carcinoma, melanoma, renal cell or head and neck cancer.

Notes on the study in general: Low levels of normalized T-cell clonal expansion also appeared in some nonresponders.

With regard to this clone: As yet, its antigen is unknown.

Patients were ruled out by autoimmune disease history or systemic immunosuppression. Sequencing was performed with immunoSEQ multiplex PCR; in TCRdb, only in-frame clones are kept and a portion is missing. Among about 70,000 clones listed, about 83% were seen once. The material sequenced was CD4+ or CD8+ T cells sorted from blood, taken in a trial of the OX40 agonist ivuxolimab. The TCR sequence derives from an adult with an advanced solid tumor such as melanoma, head and neck, liver or kidney cancer.

The DNA of the CDR3 is TGTGCCAGCAGTGAACTCGCCGGGGGAGGCTATGGCTACACCTTC. Amino acids: CASSELAGGGYGYTF. The chain links TRBV6-1 to TRBJ1-2; tentative D call: TRBD1 (5 bases). Germline CDR1 MNHNS, CDR2 SASEGT. The CDR3 consists of 15 residues. V lost 2 bases to trimming and J lost 4 bases, with 14 bases between them.